This TCR beta chain was recorded in a study of T-cell reconstitution after alpha-beta-depleted transplantation in children. Study-wide points: Recipient T cells and thymic progenitors that survived were the source of the high TCRbeta diversity seen at day 60 in some patients. By about two months after transplant, alpha-beta T cells reportedly arose from several hundred graft clones that had expanded. Once a year had passed after transplant, T-cell counts and diversity came mostly from newly produced T cells.

Turning to this clonotype: Antigen specificity is unknown.

As it was prepared, the TCRbeta library received unique molecular identifiers. TCRdb recomputed calls from the PCR reads with MiXCR, one row per CDR3 protein. This sample has 450,000 to 600,000 distinct CDR3 sequences, with under 15% found just once. Germline V gene sequence: CDR1 SGHDN, CDR2 FVKESK. The CDR3 consists of 13 residues. J lost 3 bases, V lost 7 bases, and 4 bases had no gene match. Material: PBMCs, mostly from graft donor cells, obtained 360 days after TCRalphabeta/CD19-depleted stem cell transplant. J is TRBJ2-3 and V is TRBV14; TRBD2 agrees at 7 bases. This clonotype was obtained from a male patient aged 10 to 17 who had a stem cell transplant for acute myeloid leukemia, so the T cells may come from the graft donor. CDR3 loop: CASTLLATDTQYF. The CDR3 DNA reads as TGTGCCAGCACCCTACTAGCGACAGATACGCAGTATTTT.